The rows below give T cell receptor beta chains drawn from one sample of a study of cytomegalovirus exposure and HLA in healthy donors. Data came from immunoSEQ multiplex PCR; TCRdb stores just in-frame clones and leaves some out. The sample lists about 270,000 clones, about nine tenths occurring once. The sample taken for sequencing was PBMCs. All receptors derive from a middle-aged man in good health and CMV-seropositive. Each CDR3 is given with its conserved first and last residue. Fields, in order: clone size, J gene, D gene, V gene, CDR3 protein, CDR3 DNA. The D gene is left open where the match is weak. A row's size may be missing; if present it is once, few, many or a size class.

clone size: NA; J gene: TRBJ2-2; D gene: NA; V gene: TRBV28; CDR3 protein: CASRSTNTGELFF; CDR3 DNA: TGTGCCAGCAGGTCTACTAACACCGGGGAGCTGTTTTTT
clone size: NA; J gene: TRBJ1-6; D gene: NA; V gene: TRBV6-5; CDR3 protein: CASSYSSGRGNSPLHF; CDR3 DNA: TGTGCCAGCAGTTACTCGTCGGGCAGGGGAAATTCACCCCTCCACTTT
clone size: NA; J gene: TRBJ2-7; D gene: NA; V gene: TRBV15; CDR3 protein: CATSNGGYSYEQYF; CDR3 DNA: TGTGCCACCAGCAACGGAGGTTACTCCTACGAGCAGTACTTC
clone size: NA; J gene: TRBJ2-3; D gene: NA; V gene: TRBV5-1; CDR3 protein: CASSEAMEFTDTQYF; CDR3 DNA: TGCGCCAGCAGCGAGGCTATGGAGTTCACAGATACGCAGTATTTT
clone size: NA; J gene: TRBJ2-7; D gene: TRBD2; V gene: TRBV27; CDR3 protein: CASSLRASGSYEQYF; CDR3 DNA: TGTGCCAGCAGTTTAAGGGCTAGCGGCTCCTACGAGCAGTACTTC
clone size: NA; J gene: TRBJ2-1; D gene: TRBD2; V gene: TRBV7-2; CDR3 protein: CASSQGTSGNEQFF; CDR3 DNA: TGTGCCAGCAGCCAGGGGACTAGCGGAAATGAGCAGTTCTTC
clone size: NA; J gene: TRBJ2-7; D gene: TRBD1; V gene: TRBV5-5; CDR3 protein: CASSFAPGTGNEQYF; CDR3 DNA: TGTGCCAGCAGCTTCGCTCCCGGGACAGGGAACGAGCAGTACTTC
clone size: NA; J gene: TRBJ1-4; D gene: NA; V gene: TRBV19; CDR3 protein: CASSPTEATNEKLFF; CDR3 DNA: TGTGCCAGTAGTCCGACCGAGGCAACTAATGAAAAACTGTTTTTT
clone size: NA; J gene: TRBJ2-3; D gene: TRBD2; V gene: TRBV5-1; CDR3 protein: CASSGGSGSIADTQYF; CDR3 DNA: TGCGCCAGCAGCGGAGGGAGCGGGAGTATCGCAGATACGCAGTATTTT
clone size: NA; J gene: TRBJ2-3; D gene: TRBD2; V gene: TRBV5-4; CDR3 protein: CASTPGGRAADTQYF; CDR3 DNA: TGTGCCAGCACCCCGGGGGGGAGGGCCGCAGATACGCAGTATTTT
clone size: few; J gene: TRBJ2-7; D gene: TRBD1; V gene: TRBV2; CDR3 protein: CASSQQGYYEQYF; CDR3 DNA: TGTGCCAGCAGTCAACAGGGGTATTACGAGCAGTACTTC
clone size: NA; J gene: TRBJ2-7; D gene: NA; V gene: TRBV11-2; CDR3 protein: CASSPSRDEQYF; CDR3 DNA: TGTGCCAGCAGCCCCTCCAGGGACGAGCAGTACTTC
clone size: NA; J gene: TRBJ1-2; D gene: NA; V gene: TRBV19; CDR3 protein: CASSTFRGSYGYTF; CDR3 DNA: TGTGCCAGTAGTACGTTCAGGGGTTCCTATGGCTACACCTTC
clone size: once; J gene: TRBJ2-1; D gene: NA; V gene: TRBV7-6; CDR3 protein: CASSPGTGNSGNYNEQFF; CDR3 DNA: TGTGCCAGCAGCCCCGGGACAGGGAATAGCGGGAACTACAATGAGCAGTTCTTC
clone size: NA; J gene: TRBJ2-7; D gene: NA; V gene: TRBV2; CDR3 protein: CASSEAGGGSYEQYF; CDR3 DNA: TGTGCCAGCAGTGAAGCAGGGGGGGGGTCCTACGAGCAGTACTTC
clone size: NA; J gene: TRBJ2-2; D gene: NA; V gene: TRBV25-1; CDR3 protein: CASSDQTGPGELFF; CDR3 DNA: TGTGCCAGCAGTGACCAGACAGGTCCCGGGGAGCTGTTTTTT
clone size: NA; J gene: TRBJ2-3; D gene: TRBD1; V gene: TRBV4-1; CDR3 protein: CASSHKGALGDTQYF; CDR3 DNA: TGCGCCAGCAGCCACAAGGGGGCGCTGGGAGATACGCAGTATTTT
clone size: NA; J gene: TRBJ2-7; D gene: TRBD1; V gene: TRBV7-9; CDR3 protein: CASSLRDSTYEQYF; CDR3 DNA: TGTGCCAGCAGCTTAAGGGACAGCACCTACGAGCAGTACTTC
clone size: once; J gene: TRBJ2-7; D gene: NA; V gene: TRBV11-2; CDR3 protein: CASSISYEQYF; CDR3 DNA: TGTGCCAGCAGCATCAGCTACGAGCAGTACTTC
clone size: few; J gene: TRBJ1-1; D gene: TRBD1; V gene: TRBV5-1; CDR3 protein: CASSLDRGEGNTEAFF; CDR3 DNA: TGCGCCAGCAGCCTGGACAGGGGAGAAGGGAACACTGAAGCTTTCTTT
clone size: NA; J gene: TRBJ2-3; D gene: NA; V gene: TRBV28; CDR3 protein: CASSEGLWGTDTQYF; CDR3 DNA: TGTGCCAGCAGTGAAGGACTGTGGGGCACAGATACGCAGTATTTT
clone size: NA; J gene: TRBJ2-5; D gene: TRBD2; V gene: TRBV6-5; CDR3 protein: CASSFLAGAETQYF; CDR3 DNA: TGTGCCAGCAGTTTTCTAGCGGGAGCGGAGACCCAGTACTTC
clone size: NA; J gene: TRBJ1-6; D gene: NA; V gene: TRBV18; CDR3 protein: CASSHPARVDSPLHF; CDR3 DNA: TGTGCCAGCTCACACCCGGCCAGGGTGGATTCACCCCTCCACTTT
clone size: NA; J gene: TRBJ2-4; D gene: NA; V gene: TRBV2; CDR3 protein: CASSEYGIQYF; CDR3 DNA: TGTGCCAGCAGTGAGTACGGCATTCAGTACTTC
clone size: NA; J gene: TRBJ2-5; D gene: NA; V gene: TRBV12-5; CDR3 protein: CASGLVSPETRGTQYF; CDR3 DNA: TGTGCTAGTGGTTTGGTAAGCCCAGAGACGCGAGGGACCCAGTACTTC
clone size: NA; J gene: TRBJ1-1; D gene: NA; V gene: TRBV25-1; CDR3 protein: CASRIQENTEAFF; CDR3 DNA: TGTGCCAGCAGAATACAGGAAAACACTGAAGCTTTCTTT
clone size: NA; J gene: TRBJ2-7; D gene: NA; V gene: TRBV2; CDR3 protein: CASSEFRQVNYEQYF; CDR3 DNA: TGTGCCAGCAGTGAATTTCGACAGGTGAACTACGAGCAGTACTTC
clone size: once; J gene: TRBJ2-7; D gene: TRBD1; V gene: TRBV10-3; CDR3 protein: CAISESKNRGYEQYF; CDR3 DNA: TGTGCCATCAGTGAGTCGAAGAACAGGGGGTACGAGCAGTACTTC
clone size: NA; J gene: TRBJ2-2; D gene: NA; V gene: TRBV18; CDR3 protein: CASSTYSQGGTGELFF; CDR3 DNA: TGTGCCAGCTCAACTTATTCCCAGGGGGGCACCGGGGAGCTGTTTTTT
clone size: NA; J gene: TRBJ2-2; D gene: NA; V gene: TRBV7-3; CDR3 protein: CASSLKAGDTGELFF; CDR3 DNA: TGTGCCAGCAGCTTAAAGGCAGGGGACACCGGGGAGCTGTTTTTT
clone size: once; J gene: TRBJ2-3; D gene: NA; V gene: TRBV2; CDR3 protein: CASSEFSFTDTQYF; CDR3 DNA: TGTGCCAGCAGTGAATTCTCCTTCACAGATACGCAGTATTTT
clone size: NA; J gene: TRBJ2-1; D gene: TRBD2; V gene: TRBV29-1; CDR3 protein: CSAPGGQYNEQFF; CDR3 DNA: TGCAGCGCCCCGGGGGGTCAGTACAATGAGCAGTTCTTC
clone size: NA; J gene: TRBJ2-5; D gene: TRBD1; V gene: TRBV2; CDR3 protein: CASTTPGQGEETQYF; CDR3 DNA: TGTGCCAGTACGACCCCGGGACAGGGGGAAGAGACCCAGTACTTC
clone size: once; J gene: TRBJ2-1; D gene: TRBD2; V gene: TRBV10-1; CDR3 protein: CASAHWAGGCNEQFF; CDR3 DNA: TGCGCCAGCGCCCACTGGGCGGGAGGGTGCAATGAGCAGTTCTTC
clone size: NA; J gene: TRBJ2-5; D gene: TRBD2; V gene: TRBV18; CDR3 protein: CASSPAGTSGKQTQYF; CDR3 DNA: TGTGCCAGCTCACCGGCTGGGACTAGCGGGAAACAGACCCAGTACTTC
clone size: NA; J gene: TRBJ1-1; D gene: TRBD1; V gene: TRBV28; CDR3 protein: CASYLTGETEAFF; CDR3 DNA: TGTGCCAGCTATCTTACAGGGGAGACTGAAGCTTTCTTT
clone size: NA; J gene: TRBJ2-3; D gene: TRBD2; V gene: TRBV11-3; CDR3 protein: CASSKGGSHTDTQYF; CDR3 DNA: TGTGCCAGCAGTAAGGGCGGGAGCCACACAGATACGCAGTATTTT
clone size: NA; J gene: TRBJ2-7; D gene: NA; V gene: TRBV4-1; CDR3 protein: CASSQVLLAVGGGTYEQYF; CDR3 DNA: TGCGCCAGCAGCCAAGTCCTCCTAGCAGTAGGGGGAGGGACCTACGAGCAGTACTTC
clone size: NA; J gene: TRBJ1-1; D gene: TRBD1; V gene: TRBV28; CDR3 protein: CASRRTGANTEAFF; CDR3 DNA: TGTGCCAGCAGACGGACAGGGGCGAACACTGAAGCTTTCTTT
clone size: few; J gene: TRBJ2-1; D gene: NA; V gene: TRBV6-6; CDR3 protein: CASSYGMGHNEQFF; CDR3 DNA: TGTGCCAGCAGTTACGGTATGGGCCACAATGAGCAGTTCTTC
clone size: NA; J gene: TRBJ1-2; D gene: NA; V gene: TRBV6-5; CDR3 protein: CASSYQNGYTF; CDR3 DNA: TGTGCCAGCAGTTACCAGAATGGCTACACCTTC
clone size: NA; J gene: TRBJ2-7; D gene: TRBD1; V gene: TRBV5-6; CDR3 protein: CASSFDRGYEQYF; CDR3 DNA: TGTGCCAGCAGCTTTGACAGGGGCTACGAGCAGTACTTC
clone size: NA; J gene: TRBJ2-5; D gene: TRBD1; V gene: TRBV5-4; CDR3 protein: CASSGRDRGLQETQYF; CDR3 DNA: TGTGCCAGCAGCGGAAGGGACAGGGGACTCCAAGAGACCCAGTACTTC
clone size: NA; J gene: TRBJ2-2; D gene: NA; V gene: TRBV15; CDR3 protein: CATSRPPGGSTGELFF; CDR3 DNA: TGTGCCACCAGCAGGCCCCCAGGGGGGAGCACCGGGGAGCTGTTTTTT
clone size: NA; J gene: TRBJ2-7; D gene: NA; V gene: TRBV29-1; CDR3 protein: CSVSRDRGASGSYEQYF; CDR3 DNA: TGCAGCGTTTCCCGGGACAGGGGTGCTAGCGGGAGCTACGAGCAGTACTTC
clone size: NA; J gene: TRBJ2-6; D gene: NA; V gene: TRBV7-9; CDR3 protein: CSSSPSDTISTSGANVLTF; CDR3 DNA: TGTTCCAGCAGCCCCTCCGACACCATATCGACCTCTGGGGCCAACGTCCTGACTTTC
clone size: NA; J gene: TRBJ2-3; D gene: TRBD2; V gene: TRBV11-2; CDR3 protein: CASSRRTSGGTDTQYF; CDR3 DNA: TGTGCCAGCAGCCGCCGGACTAGCGGGGGCACAGATACGCAGTATTTT
clone size: NA; J gene: TRBJ1-3; D gene: NA; V gene: TRBV18; CDR3 protein: CASSPGQTSSGNTIYF; CDR3 DNA: TGTGCCAGCTCACCCGGACAGACCTCCTCTGGAAACACCATATATTTT
clone size: NA; J gene: TRBJ2-1; D gene: TRBD2; V gene: TRBV6-6; CDR3 protein: CASGVAGELDPPRRFF; CDR3 DNA: TGTGCCAGCGGGGTAGCGGGAGAGCTCGATCCACCTCGGCGGTTCTTC
clone size: NA; J gene: TRBJ2-1; D gene: TRBD2; V gene: TRBV6-1; CDR3 protein: CASSEGWSARPSGRNEQFF; CDR3 DNA: TGTGCCAGCAGTGAAGGATGGTCGGCACGCCCTAGCGGGAGAAATGAGCAGTTCTTC
clone size: NA; J gene: TRBJ1-3; D gene: TRBD1; V gene: TRBV4-1; CDR3 protein: CASSPRQGQERNTIYF; CDR3 DNA: TGCGCCAGCAGCCCCAGACAGGGACAGGAGAGGAACACCATATATTTT